The 6 T cell receptor beta chains presented below share a single source sample, sequenced in a study of blood T cell repertoires in COVID-19. Profiled with immunoSEQ multiplex PCR; TCRdb holds only in-frame clones, not every one. The repertoire holds about 240,000 clones, around 86% seen once, with around 12% in the top ten. The sequenced sample was peripheral blood. All receptors come from a woman in her sixties with active or convalescent COVID-19.

The genes are TRBV6-5 and TRBJ1-6, with a weak D call TRBD1 (5 bases). From germline, CDR1 is MNHEY and CDR2 SVGAGI. V lost 6 bases and J lost 8, with 11 bases in between. CDR3 length: 13 residues. The CDR3 coding sequence is TGTGCCAGCAGCCAGGGCCGAGATTCACCCCTCCACTTT. As protein: CASSQGRDSPLHF.

J is TRBJ2-6 and V is TRBV5-1, with D tentatively TRBD2 (5 bases). The germline V gene has CDR1 SGHRS and CDR2 YFSETQ. Trimming pared 4 bases from V and 3 bases from J, leaving 8 bases between. This CDR3 is 14 amino acids long. CDR3 in amino acids: CASSLGVGANVLTF. CDR3 sequence (DNA): TGCGCCAGCAGCCTCGGGGTTGGGGCCAACGTCCTGACTTTC.

The chain joins TRBV4-1 to TRBJ1-2, with TRBD1 identical over 7 bases. Trimming at V came to 4 bases and at J to 0 bases, leaving 8 bases not matched to a gene. The CDR3 spans 16 residues. Germline V gives CDR1 MGHRA, CDR2 YSYEKL. The CDR3 loop reads CASSPGGTAANYGYTF. DNA of the CDR3: TGCGCCAGCAGCCCGGGGGGGACAGCAGCTAACTATGGCTACACCTTC.

The rearrangement joins TRBV2 to TRBJ1-2, with 11 bases that match TRBD1. This CDR3 is built from 16 residues. Germline V gives CDR1 SNHLY, CDR2 FYNNEI. Unmatched junction bases numbered 7, after V lost 0 bases and J lost 7 bases. CDR3 amino acids: CASSEAGTGGVGGYTF. The CDR3 coding sequence is TGTGCCAGCAGTGAAGCGGGGACAGGGGGAGTTGGTGGCTACACCTTC.

V and J are TRBV3-1 (or the pseudogene TRBV3-2) and TRBJ2-1; no firm D call. Germline CDR1 LGHDT, CDR2 YNNKEL (reference sequence). Trimming took off 2 bases at V and 6 bases at J, with 17 bases between the two ends. This CDR3 is 16 amino acids long. The DNA for the CDR3 is TGTGCCAGCAGCCAAACTGCAGGTATACCCGGCAATGAGCAGTTCTTC. Amino acid sequence: CASSQTAGIPGNEQFF.

This clone showed up just once. CDR3 protein: CASSLFLGQGQGYGYTF. The DNA of the CDR3 is TGTGCCAGCAGCTTGTTCTTAGGACAGGGGCAGGGCTATGGCTACACCTTC. The chain recombines TRBV5-4 with TRBJ1-2; 9 bases map to TRBD1. CDR1 SGHNT and CDR2 YYREEE come from the germline V gene (reference sequence). V shed 1 base, J shed 4 bases, and the junction held 11 bases outside the gene matches. This CDR3 has 17 amino acids.